These 24 T cell receptor beta chains came from one sample sequenced in a study of CD4 T cells in relation to SARS-CoV-2 and coronaviruses. Before the COVID-19 pandemic, during about 2011-2019, CD4+ T cells were taken from unexposed donors. Generated by immunoSEQ multiplex PCR, the TCRdb table keeps only in-frame clones and is missing some. The table records roughly 60,000 clones, approximately 94% of them present only once. Sequencing was performed on naive CD4+ T cells from PBMCs. The subset: naive CD4+ T cells isolated by negative enrichment. The receptors here all came from a human donor in good health.

In nucleotides, the CDR3 is TGTGCCAGCAGCGACCCCCGAGGGGGGGAATTACCTGGGGCCAACGTCCTGACTTTC. Protein: CASSDPRGGELPGANVLTF. The chain is built from TRBV9 and TRBJ2-6, with D perhaps matching TRBD2 (7 bases). The CDR3 contains 19 residues. Per the germline V gene, CDR1 is SGDLS and CDR2 is YYNGEE. V shed 3 bases and J shed 2 bases, with 21 bases lying between them.

The V gene is TRBV4-1, the J gene TRBJ2-1; tentatively, D is TRBD2 (6 bases). This CDR3 region has 20 residues. Germline CDR1 reads MGHRA; CDR2 reads YSYEKL. V lost 1 base to trimming and J lost 8 bases, with 30 bases between them. CDR3 protein: CASSQGPGFRDSLIMYEQFF. CDR3 bases: TGCGCCAGCAGCCAAGGTCCGGGTTTCCGGGACTCCCTAATTATGTATGAGCAGTTCTTC.

The chain joins TRBV9 to TRBJ2-1; D might be TRBD2 (5 bases). CDR1 and CDR2 (germline): SGDLS, YYNGEE. The CDR3 has 14 residues. With 0 bases removed from V and 10 bases from J, the gap between germline ends came to 14 bases. The CDR3 DNA follows: TGTGCCAGCAGCGTAGGTGGGAGTTTAGACGAGCAGTTCTTC. Translated, it gives CASSVGGSLDEQFF.

The V and J genes are TRBV2 and TRBJ1-1; D perhaps matches TRBD1 (6 bases). The CDR3 length is 13 residues. Germline V lookup: CDR1 SNHLY, CDR2 FYNNEI. The V and J ends lost 1 base and 6 bases respectively, with 9 bases between them. The CDR3 loop is CASSEEGVAEAFF. The CDR3 bases are TGTGCCAGCAGTGAAGAGGGGGTCGCTGAAGCTTTCTTT.

The genes are TRBV12-3 or TRBV12-4 and TRBJ1-1; D is uncertain. This CDR3 region has 13 residues. Between the trimmed V and J ends, which lost 6 bases and 3 bases, there was a span of 11 bases. This CDR3 reads CASSPDTHTEAFF. CDR3 in DNA: TGTGCCAGCAGCCCAGACACCCACACTGAAGCTTTCTTT.

The chain combines TRBV7-2 with TRBJ2-7; no definite D call. The CDR3 is 14 amino acids. Trimming took off 5 bases at V and 1 base at J, with 12 bases between the two ends. Germline lookup yields CDR1 SGHTA and CDR2 FQGNSA. CDR3 DNA: TGTGCCAGCAGCATAAGTGGGGTATCCTACGAGCAGTACTTC. This codes for CASSISGVSYEQYF.

This clone is a singleton in its sample. Here the CDR3 reads CASSLARQGSYEQYF. The CDR3 DNA reads TGTGCCAGCAGTTTAGCGAGACAGGGGTCCTACGAGCAGTACTTC. The genes are TRBV28 and TRBJ2-7; 8 nucleotides line up with TRBD1. J gave up 1 base and V 2 bases, and 4 bases lay outside the gene matches. Per germline, CDR1 MDHEN and CDR2 SYDVKM. The CDR3 is 15 residues long.

This sequence joins TRBV11-2 and TRBJ1-4; maybe TRBD1 (6 bases). The CDR3 length is 14 residues. Per germline, CDR1 SGHAT and CDR2 FQNNGV. Trimming cost V 3 bases and J 8 bases, with 13 bases left between them. CDR3 sequence reads: CASSFGQGSEKLFF. The CDR3 DNA follows: TGTGCCAGCAGCTTTGGGCAGGGGTCCGAAAAACTGTTTTTT.

This clone turned up a few times. The V gene is TRBV7-9, the J gene TRBJ2-7; a weak D match, TRBD1 (5 bases). The germline V gene has CDR1 SEHNR and CDR2 FQNEAQ (reference sequence). This CDR3 spans 14 amino acids. V was trimmed by 3 bases and J by 6 bases, leaving 15 bases between them. The CDR3 is CASSLERQWIEQYF. The CDR3, as DNA: TGTGCCAGCAGCTTGGAAAGACAGTGGATCGAGCAGTACTTC. Together with reference TRBV7-9 and TRBJ2-7, the CDR3 gives the full variable domain: DTGVSQNPRHKITKRGQNVTFRCDPISEHNRLYWYRQTLGQGPEFLTYFQNEAQLEKSRLLSDRFSAERPKGSFSTLEIQRTEQGDSAMYLCASSLERQWIEQYFGPGTRLTVT.

This clone was recorded only once. J is TRBJ2-3 and V is TRBV18, with TRBD1 matching 8 bases. This CDR3 is built from 14 residues. J lost 4 bases, V lost 3 bases, and 3 bases had no gene match. Germline V gene data show CDR1 as KGHSH and CDR2 as LQKENI. CDR3 sequence (DNA): TGTGCCAGCTCACCCCGACAGGGGTCAGATACGCAGTATTTT. This codes for CASSPRQGSDTQYF.

This clone was seen a single time. The V and J genes are TRBV28 and TRBJ2-7; D not certain. This CDR3 has 13 residues. CDR1 and CDR2 from the germline V gene are MDHEN and SYDVKM. V gave up 6 bases and J gave up 0 bases, with 9 bases separating them. In DNA, the CDR3 is TGTGCCAGCAGCCCCGGGTACTCCTACGAGCAGTACTTC. Amino acid sequence: CASSPGYSYEQYF.

This rearrangement joins TRBV6-5 to TRBJ2-3; 7 positions agree with TRBD2. Trimming took 6 bases from V and 6 from J; bases not matched to a gene: 9. The CDR3 has 14 amino acids. The germline V gene has CDR1 MNHEY and CDR2 SVGAGI. The CDR3 reads CASRLWGREDTQYF. CDR3 nucleotides: TGTGCCAGCAGGTTATGGGGGAGGGAGGATACGCAGTATTTT.

The gene calls are TRBV5-1 and TRBJ1-5; D is ambiguous. Germline V gene lookup returns CDR1 SGHRS and CDR2 YFSETQ. Trimming pared 2 bases from V and 2 bases from J, leaving 8 bases between. CDR3 length: 14 residues. The CDR3 DNA reads TGCGCCAGCAGCTTTAACGGGGGCAATCAGCCCCAGCATTTT. Its translation is CASSFNGGNQPQHF.

The chain recombines TRBV7-2 with TRBJ2-4; D remains unclear. Trimming removed 4 bases from V and 6 bases from J, with 10 bases in between. This CDR3 region has 13 residues. Germline CDR1 is SGHTA and CDR2 is FQGNSA. The CDR3 is CASSSAFRNIQYF. DNA for the CDR3: TGTGCCAGCAGCTCAGCCTTCCGAAACATTCAGTACTTC.

This chain uses TRBV5-1 with TRBJ2-1; D might be TRBD2 (5 bases). The germline V gene has CDR1 SGHRS and CDR2 YFSETQ. This CDR3 has 15 amino acids. V gave up 5 bases and J gave up 0 bases, with 12 bases separating them. The CDR3, as DNA: TGCGCCAGCAGTTCACTAGATAGCTCCTACAATGAGCAGTTCTTC. It translates to CASSSLDSSYNEQFF. The full variable domain, with the rest looked up from reference TRBV5-1 and TRBJ2-1, is KAGVTQTPRYLIKTRGQQVTLSCSPISGHRSVSWYQQTPGQGLQFLFEYFSETQRNKGNFPGRFSGRQFSNSRSEMNVSTLELGDSALYLCASSSLDSSYNEQFFGPGTRLTVL.

V usage is TRBV28 and J usage is TRBJ1-1, with unresolved D. This CDR3 has 14 residues. The germline CDR1 and CDR2 sequences are MDHEN and SYDVKM. V was cut by 5 bases and J by 1 base, with 11 bases left in between. CDR3 coding DNA: TGTGCCAGCAGTGCCCCTCAGAGGAACACTGAAGCTTTCTTT. It encodes CASSAPQRNTEAFF.

V usage is TRBV24-1 and J usage is TRBJ1-1; D might be TRBD1 (6 bases). CDR1 is KGHDR and CDR2 is SFDVKD in the germline V gene. Trimming removed 3 bases from V and 7 bases from J, with 11 bases in between. The CDR3 length is 13 residues. CDR3 sequence (DNA): TGTGCCACCAGTGATCCAGGGGTCGGTGAAGCTTTCTTT. Translating gives CATSDPGVGEAFF.

This chain connects TRBV5-4 to TRBJ2-7; D unresolved. V lost 1 base, J lost 5 bases, and 22 bases lay in between. This CDR3 is 17 amino acids long. Germline loops: CDR1 SGHNT, CDR2 YYREEE (reference sequence). The CDR3 bases are TGTGCCAGCAGCTTGTGGATCGGCCGACTGTTAGGTGACGAGCAGTACTTC. Translated: CASSLWIGRLLGDEQYF.

This chain links TRBV6-5 with TRBJ1-1; 7 nucleotides match TRBD1. The CDR3 is 11 residues long. J lost 7 bases, V lost 10 bases, and 6 bases had no gene match. Germline V gene sequence: CDR1 MNHEY, CDR2 SVGAGI. CDR3 residues: CATKGAGEAFF. In DNA form, the CDR3 reads TGTGCCACCAAGGGGGCAGGTGAAGCTTTCTTT.

This CDR3 reads CASSEYSRAPYEQYF. For the CDR3, the DNA is TGTGCCAGCAGTGAATATTCCAGGGCACCCTACGAGCAGTACTTC. The chain couples TRBV6-1 to TRBJ2-7; possibly TRBD1 for D (5 bases). The V gene lost 2 bases and the J gene lost 2 bases, with 13 bases spanning the gap. This CDR3 comprises 15 residues. Germline V lookup: CDR1 MNHNS, CDR2 SASEGT.

The V and J genes are TRBV7-2 and TRBJ2-3; 13 bases match TRBD2. V was clipped by 5 bases and J by 4 bases; unmatched bases: 3. Germline V lookup: CDR1 SGHTA, CDR2 FQGNSA. This CDR3 has 15 amino acids. CDR3 nucleotides: TGTGCCAGCAGCGTCGGACTAGCGGGAGCAGATACGCAGTATTTT. Translated, it gives CASSVGLAGADTQYF.

This chain connects TRBV19 to TRBJ2-1; 9 bases fit TRBD2. CDR3 length equals 19 residues. V lost 2 bases to trimming and J lost 1 base; unmatched junction nucleotides: 12. Per the germline V gene, CDR1 is LNHDA and CDR2 is SQIVND (reference sequence). CDR3 loop: CASSIFEGVSGRSYNEQFF. For the CDR3, the DNA is TGTGCCAGTAGTATATTTGAGGGGGTTAGCGGGAGATCCTACAATGAGCAGTTCTTC.

The chain couples TRBV19 to TRBJ2-7, with D tentatively TRBD1 or TRBD2 (5 bases each). Trimming shortened V by 5 bases and J by 0 bases, and 11 bases separated the two germline ends. The CDR3 has 14 residues. CDR1 is LNHDA and CDR2 is SQIVND in the germline V gene (reference sequence). The CDR3 loop reads CASSLGRSSYEQYF. CDR3 DNA sequence: TGTGCCAGTAGTTTGGGACGGAGCTCCTACGAGCAGTACTTC. Drawing the rest from reference TRBV19 and TRBJ2-7, the complete variable domain is DGGITQSPKYLFRKEGQNVTLSCEQNLNHDAMYWYRQDPGQGLRLIYYSQIVNDFQKGDIAEGYSVSREKKESFPLTVTSAQKNPTAFYLCASSLGRSSYEQYFGPGTRLTVT.

This chain's CDR3 is CASSQAAGGQPQHF. CDR3 in DNA: TGCGCCAGCAGCCAAGCGGCAGGGGGTCAGCCCCAGCATTTT. The chain links TRBV4-1 to TRBJ1-5, with TRBD1 matching 7 bases. CDR1 is MGHRA and CDR2 is YSYEKL in the germline V gene. The J segment lost 6 bases and the V segment lost 1 base, leaving 3 bases of the junction unmatched. The CDR3 contains 14 residues.